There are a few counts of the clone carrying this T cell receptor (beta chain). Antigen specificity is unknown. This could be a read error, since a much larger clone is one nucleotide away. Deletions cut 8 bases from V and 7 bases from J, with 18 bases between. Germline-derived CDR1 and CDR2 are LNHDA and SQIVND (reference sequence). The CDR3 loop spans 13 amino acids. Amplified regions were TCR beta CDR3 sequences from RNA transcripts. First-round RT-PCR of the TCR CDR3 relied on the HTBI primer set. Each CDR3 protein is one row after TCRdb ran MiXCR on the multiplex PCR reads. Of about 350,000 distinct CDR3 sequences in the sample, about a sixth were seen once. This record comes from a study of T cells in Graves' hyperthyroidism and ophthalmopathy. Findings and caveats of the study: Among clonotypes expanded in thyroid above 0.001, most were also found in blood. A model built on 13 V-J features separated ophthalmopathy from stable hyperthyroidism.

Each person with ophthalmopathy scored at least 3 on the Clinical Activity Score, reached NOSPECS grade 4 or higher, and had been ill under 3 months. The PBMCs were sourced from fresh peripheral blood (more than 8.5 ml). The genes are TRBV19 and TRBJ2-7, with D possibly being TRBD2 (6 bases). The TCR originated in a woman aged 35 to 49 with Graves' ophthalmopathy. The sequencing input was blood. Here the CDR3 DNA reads TGTGCCAGTCAGACTAGAACCGAGGATGAGCAGTACTTC. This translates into CASQTRTEDEQYF.